The clone carrying this TCR beta chain was seen more than once but under ten times. Its antigen remains unknown. This entry is derived from a study of beta chain features in type 1 diabetes. Regarding the study as a whole: The influence of HLA type on TCRB rearrangement stayed undetermined. In every one of the four CD4+ subsets, TCRB CDR3s were moderately but significantly shorter in Type 1 diabetes patients.

Investigators reverse transcribed all isolated RNA, so they sequenced expressed TCRB transcripts. Profiling relied on immunoSEQ multiplex PCR, and the TCRdb table lists in-frame clones only, not all of them. Here the sample spans 680,000 or so clones, 10% to 15% being singletons. The V end lost 7 bases, the J end lost 1 base, and 8 bases lay between the germline ends. The CDR3 is 11 amino acids. CDR1 and CDR2 (germline): SQVTM, ANQGSEA. The TCR originated in a young man with type 1 diabetes. Specimen: naive CD4+ T cells from blood. V and J are TRBV29-1 and TRBJ2-7; D not resolved. Written as DNA, the CDR3 is TGCAGCGCCTCGTCGTCCTACGAGCAGTACTTC. The encoded protein is CSASSSYEQYF.